These T cell receptor beta chains were read from a single sample in a study of control samples from healthy donors and cancer patients. TCRdb's copy holds only in-frame clones and misses some; the assay was immunoSEQ multiplex PCR. The sample lists about 160,000 clones, around 95% occurring once. Sequenced material: blood. These receptors were collected from a woman aged 60-75 years in good health. The CDR3 runs from the conserved cysteine through the conserved F or W.

v_call: TRBV18; j_call: TRBJ2-5; cdr3_aa: CASSLRGPYVETQYF
v_call: TRBV19; j_call: TRBJ1-1; cdr3_aa: CASREVGVNTEAFF
v_call: TRBV5-4; j_call: TRBJ2-7; cdr3_aa: CASSLWASQSYEQYF
v_call: TRBV6-2/TRBV6-3; j_call: TRBJ2-3; cdr3_aa: CASSTPVFSGYTDTQYF
v_call: TRBV15; j_call: TRBJ2-3; cdr3_aa: CATSSQTRLPRFSSTDTQYF
v_call: TRBV11-2; j_call: TRBJ1-2; cdr3_aa: CASSFETGNYGYTF
v_call: TRBV9; j_call: TRBJ1-4; cdr3_aa: CASSVGAQTTGGADEKLFF
v_call: TRBV29-1; j_call: TRBJ1-1; cdr3_aa: CSVLDTPLTEAFF
v_call: TRBV20-1; j_call: TRBJ2-1; cdr3_aa: CSARLATEQFF
v_call: TRBV19; j_call: TRBJ1-2; cdr3_aa: CASSTLGLWGGLDYGYTF
v_call: TRBV12-5; j_call: TRBJ1-3; cdr3_aa: CASGTGNAGNTIYF
v_call: TRBV7-2; j_call: TRBJ1-4; cdr3_aa: CASSRTGTGLATNEKLFF
v_call: TRBV19; j_call: TRBJ2-7; cdr3_aa: CASSISPVASGVMQYF
v_call: TRBV19; j_call: TRBJ1-3; cdr3_aa: CASSISGQSYLAGNTIYF
v_call: TRBV7-3; j_call: TRBJ1-1; cdr3_aa: CASSPGGGMNTEAFF
v_call: TRBV19; j_call: TRBJ1-1; cdr3_aa: CASSIDPGMNTEAFF
v_call: TRBV19; j_call: TRBJ1-5; cdr3_aa: CASSIERNQPQHF
v_call: TRBV6-5; j_call: TRBJ1-5; cdr3_aa: CASRQGQINQPQHF
v_call: TRBV27; j_call: TRBJ2-1; cdr3_aa: CASSLIDGVPGSYNEQFF
v_call: TRBV6-6; j_call: TRBJ1-2; cdr3_aa: CASNYQGTLNYGYTF
v_call: TRBV5-4; j_call: TRBJ2-2; cdr3_aa: CASSLGRETGELFF
v_call: TRBV6-6; j_call: TRBJ1-3; cdr3_aa: CASSYSGGSGNTIYF
v_call: TRBV9; j_call: TRBJ2-3; cdr3_aa: CASSAHNTPRATQYF
v_call: TRBV11-3; j_call: TRBJ2-2; cdr3_aa: CASSLSGLNTGELFF
v_call: TRBV11-3; j_call: TRBJ2-2; cdr3_aa: CASSLELGRDGYTNTGELFF
v_call: TRBV19; j_call: TRBJ1-5; cdr3_aa: CASSRGDSHSNQPQHF
v_call: TRBV12-3/TRBV12-4; j_call: TRBJ1-1; cdr3_aa: CASSTTGDTEAFF
v_call: TRBV7-2; j_call: TRBJ2-3; cdr3_aa: CASSLTGGRGDTQYF
v_call: TRBV5-4; j_call: TRBJ2-7; cdr3_aa: CASSLVGGSYEQYF
v_call: TRBV13; j_call: TRBJ2-1; cdr3_aa: CASSLNWGGPYNEQFF
v_call: TRBV18; j_call: TRBJ1-5; cdr3_aa: CASSPPGTGDGQPQHF
v_call: TRBV9; j_call: TRBJ2-3; cdr3_aa: CASSPRNWDTQYF
v_call: TRBV7-2; j_call: TRBJ2-6; cdr3_aa: CASPKSPRAQSSGANVLTF
v_call: TRBV5-1; j_call: TRBJ2-1; cdr3_aa: CASSLGQENNEQFF
v_call: TRBV27; j_call: TRBJ1-5; cdr3_aa: CATGAGVHQPQHF
v_call: TRBV5-1; j_call: TRBJ1-3; cdr3_aa: CASSLGDFISGNTIYF
v_call: TRBV19; j_call: TRBJ1-6; cdr3_aa: CASSFQGENSPLHF
v_call: TRBV4-1; j_call: TRBJ2-2; cdr3_aa: CASSLGTVNTGELFF
v_call: TRBV6-5; j_call: TRBJ1-4; cdr3_aa: CASSYGDRGVYEKLFF
v_call: TRBV5-1; j_call: TRBJ1-4; cdr3_aa: CASSFWGQSDEKLFF
v_call: TRBV21-1; j_call: TRBJ1-5; cdr3_aa: CASSKGGQVVGYQPQHF
v_call: TRBV5-1; j_call: TRBJ2-2; cdr3_aa: CASSATGMGTGELFF
v_call: TRBV6-5; j_call: TRBJ2-7; cdr3_aa: CASNDAGQFYEQYF
v_call: TRBV6-5; j_call: TRBJ2-2; cdr3_aa: CASSGQGLGAGELFF
v_call: TRBV6-5; j_call: TRBJ1-2; cdr3_aa: CASSQDPPGSYTF
v_call: TRBV27; j_call: TRBJ2-7; cdr3_aa: CASSQTGGRQYF
v_call: TRBV15; j_call: TRBJ1-1; cdr3_aa: CATSRRDRDTEAFF